This T cell receptor (beta chain) was identified during a study of CD8+CD57+ T cells in acquired aplastic anemia. Overall study: Sorted cells (CD4+ and CD8+) yielded DNA amounts that averaged roughly 3.2 ug. Study-wide results and limits: Comparison of patients with controls identified twenty-nine shared CD8+ CDR3 sequences.

Patients who underwent sequencing had shown CD8+CD57+ cell expansion by flow cytometry. The CDR3 covers 15 residues. Trimming shortened V by 3 bases and J by 0 bases, and 11 bases separated the two germline ends. Germline CDR1 and CDR2: MNHEY and SVGEGT. CDR3 and TCR beta VDJ profiling relied on a genomic DNA template. Using its own MiXCR run on the reads, TCRdb lists one record per CDR3 protein. The data contain 200,000 or so distinct CDR3 sequences, 40% to 50% of them singletons. This clonotype was counted only a few times. Its antigen is unknown. Material: sorted CD4+, CD8+, or CD8+CD57+ T cells (not recorded which) from PBMCs. The TCR was taken from a human donor with aplastic anemia. This chain joins TRBV6-2 or TRBV6-3 and TRBJ2-5; D call uncertain. Written as DNA, the CDR3 is TGTGCCAGCAGTTATGCTCCAGCCCACCAAGAGACCCAGTACTTC. It yields the protein CASSYAPAHQETQYF.